These 28 T cell receptor beta chains originate from one sample sequenced in a study of Ad26.COV2.S vaccination and SARS-CoV-2 variants. Treatment in this sample: roughly 19 received Ad26.COV2.S at low or high dose, single or two shots; about 5 received placebo; per-sample allocation not given. Sampling was done on day 63 after the first vaccine or placebo injection. The repertoire was sequenced with immunoSEQ multiplex PCR; TCRdb's copy has only in-frame clones and lacks some. The sample contains more than 400,000 clones, roughly 91% of which appear only once. The source material was peripheral blood, sampled in a trial of Ad26.COV2.S vaccine versus placebo. The receptors were gathered from a person aged 18-60 years who received the Ad26.COV2.S COVID-19 vaccine or a placebo.

The CDR3 bases are TGTGCCAGCAGCTTGTGGGGAGCCTCACCCTACGAGCAGTACTTC. Its protein product is CASSLWGASPYEQYF. V usage is TRBV5-6 and J usage is TRBJ2-7; weak D call: TRBD2 (5 bases). Per germline, CDR1 SGHDT and CDR2 YYEEEE. The germline V and J ends were trimmed by 1 base and 2 bases, with 13 bases remaining between them. The CDR3 spans 15 residues.

This sequence joins TRBV5-8 and TRBJ2-2, with D possibly matching TRBD2 (5 bases). The CDR3 runs to 15 residues. Germline values: CDR1 SGHTS, CDR2 YDEGEE. Trimming stripped 1 base from V and 7 bases from J, with 14 bases between. The CDR3 coding sequence is TGTGCCAGCAGCTTGTCGGGGTTCGGGGTCGGGGAGCTGTTTTTT. Its protein is CASSLSGFGVGELFF. Full variable domain (rest looked up from reference TRBV5-8 and TRBJ2-2): EAGVTQSPTHLIKTRGQQATLRCSPISGHTSVYWYQQALGLGLQFLLWYDEGEERNRGNFPPRFSGRQFPNYSSELNVNALELEDSALYLCASSLSGFGVGELFFGEGSRLTVL.

The V gene is TRBV3-1 (or the pseudogene TRBV3-2), the J gene TRBJ1-2, with 9 bases aligning to TRBD1. Germline V gene lookup returns CDR1 LGHDT and CDR2 YNNKEL (reference sequence). Trimming cost V 3 bases and J 4 bases; bases outside gene matches: 3. This CDR3 is 14 amino acids long. This chain's CDR3 is CASSQGQGPYGYTF. CDR3 sequence (DNA): TGTGCCAGCAGCCAGGGACAGGGACCCTATGGCTACACCTTC.

The chain carries TRBV3-1 (or the pseudogene TRBV3-2) and TRBJ2-5, with 9 bases lining up with TRBD1. V lost 0 bases, J lost 4 bases, and 15 bases stayed unmatched. Germline V gene sequence: CDR1 LGHDT, CDR2 YNNKEL (reference sequence). There are 19 residues in the CDR3. The DNA for the CDR3 is TGTGCCAGCAGCCAAGATTCCCCATCCGGGACAGGGTATCGAGAGACCCAGTACTTC. Residues: CASSQDSPSGTGYRETQYF.

V is TRBV19 and J is TRBJ2-3, with a tentative D call TRBD2 (5 bases). Trimming left V 10 bases short and J 6 bases short, with 20 bases between. Germline CDR1 and CDR2: LNHDA and SQIVND (reference sequence). This CDR3 is built from 14 residues. DNA of the CDR3: TGTGCCACCCAAGCAGGCCGATCGGGGGATACGCAGTATTTT. It encodes CATQAGRSGDTQYF.

The V call is TRBV5-8, the J call TRBJ1-3; unclear D gene. From germline, CDR1 is SGHTS and CDR2 YDEGEE. The CDR3 spans 14 residues. V lost 1 base and J 2 bases, leaving 7 bases between the germline ends. CDR3: CASSLLHTGNTIYF. DNA for the CDR3: TGTGCCAGCAGCTTGCTCCATACTGGAAACACCATATATTTT.

This chain links TRBV28 with TRBJ1-1; perhaps TRBD1 as D (5 bases). This CDR3 has 14 amino acids. Germline V gene lookup returns CDR1 MDHEN and CDR2 SYDVKM. With 5 bases removed from V and 0 bases from J, the gap between germline ends came to 10 bases. CDR3 coding DNA: TGTGCCAGCAGTCAAAGACAGTTGAACACTGAAGCTTTCTTT. Translation: CASSQRQLNTEAFF.

V gene TRBV13 combines with J gene TRBJ1-2; D not resolved. With 3 bases removed from V and 0 bases from J, the gap between germline ends came to 8 bases. Germline loops: CDR1 PRHDT, CDR2 FYEKMQ (reference sequence). This CDR3 region has 14 residues. This CDR3 is CASSFGAANYGYTF. CDR3 nucleotides: TGTGCCAGCAGCTTCGGAGCAGCTAACTATGGCTACACCTTC.

The J gene is TRBJ2-7, the V gene TRBV27; TRBD2 might be the D (6 bases). The germline V and J ends were trimmed by 2 bases and 7 bases, with 12 bases remaining between them. The CDR3 is 13 residues long. Germline V lookup: CDR1 MNHEY, CDR2 SMNVEV (reference sequence). CDR3 region: CASSLVGGREQYF. CDR3 sequence (DNA): TGTGCCAGCAGTTTAGTTGGGGGGAGGGAGCAGTACTTC.

Comment on this clone: A junction boundary mismatches the germline segment, possibly from a read error. The chain links TRBV7-7 to TRBJ2-1; 11 nucleotides agree with TRBD2. Germline values: CDR1 SSHAT, CDR2 FNYEAQ (reference sequence). The CDR3 covers 15 residues. CDR3 sequence: CASSRGLAAYNEQFF. In nucleotides, the CDR3 is TGTGCTAGCAGTCGGGGACTAGCGGCCTACAATGAGCAGTTCTTC. Full variable domain (missing parts from reference TRBV7-7 and TRBJ2-1): GAGVSQSPRYKVTKRGQDVTLRCDPISSHATLYWYQQALGQGPEFLTYFNYEAQPDKSGLPSDRFSAERPEGSISTLTIQRTEQRDSAMYRCASSRGLAAYNEQFFGPGTRLTVL.

To note about this clone: Other DNA sequences in this sample translate to the same CDR3. The chain has TRBV5-1 and TRBJ2-7; D gene unclear. The CDR3 extends over 13 amino acids. Trimming took 0 bases from V and 3 from J, leaving 7 bases between them. The germline V gene encodes CDR1 SGHRS and CDR2 YFSETQ. The CDR3 nucleotides are TGCGCCAGCAGCTTGGTCGCCGGCTACGAGCAGTACTTC. This sequence encodes CASSLVAGYEQYF.

The chain employs TRBV3-1 (or the pseudogene TRBV3-2) and TRBJ1-1; 9 bases map to TRBD1. This CDR3 is built from 13 residues. The germline V gene encodes CDR1 LGHDT and CDR2 YNNKEL (reference sequence). V was clipped by 2 bases and J by 12 bases; unmatched bases: 7. CDR3 nucleotide sequence: TGTGCCAGCAGCCAAATACAGGGGGCGCAAACTTTCTTT. Residues: CASSQIQGAQTFF.

This chain links TRBV9 with TRBJ2-7, with 7 bases matching TRBD2. J lost 2 bases, V lost 4 bases, and 9 bases had no gene match. Germline V CDR1 and CDR2: SGDLS, YYNGEE. The CDR3 contains 15 residues. The CDR3 DNA is TGTGCCAGCAGCCCCGGGGGGACGTGGGCCTACGAGCAGTACTTC. Translating it yields CASSPGGTWAYEQYF.

This chain links TRBV9 with TRBJ1-3; a possible D gene is TRBD1 (6 bases). In germline, CDR1 is SGDLS, CDR2 YYNGEE. CDR3 length: 15 amino acids. Trimming removed 3 bases from V and 3 bases from J, with 13 bases in between. The CDR3 spells CASSGGRGFGNTIYF. CDR3 nucleotides: TGTGCCAGCAGCGGAGGCAGGGGATTTGGAAACACCATATATTTT.

For the CDR3, the DNA is TGTGCCAGCAGCTTAATTCCTAGCTCCTACAATGAGCAGTTCTTC. Translating it yields CASSLIPSSYNEQFF. This chain connects TRBV7-3 to TRBJ2-1, with D hard to call. V lost 1 base, J lost 0 bases, and 7 bases lay in between. Germline assignment: CDR1 SGHTA and CDR2 FQGTGA. The CDR3 consists of 15 residues.

This clone was counted a single time. V is TRBV18 and J is TRBJ2-6; tentative D call: TRBD1 (5 bases). This CDR3 has 16 residues. Trimming shortened V by 0 bases and J by 2 bases, and 8 bases separated the two germline ends. Germline-derived CDR1 and CDR2 are KGHSH and LQKENI. The CDR3 bases are TGTGCCAGCTCACCACCTAGACAGCCTGGGGCCAACGTCCTGACTTTC. Translation: CASSPPRQPGANVLTF.

The chain is built from TRBV7-9 and TRBJ2-7, with 10 bases lining up with TRBD2. The germline V gene has CDR1 SEHNR and CDR2 FQNEAQ (reference sequence). The CDR3 sequence is 19 residues long. Trimming cost V 2 bases and J 0 bases; bases outside gene matches: 13. CDR3 in DNA: TGTGCCAGCAGCTTAAGGACTAGCGGAGCCCCGGAGCGCTCCTACGAGCAGTACTTC. Translating gives CASSLRTSGAPERSYEQYF.

The rearrangement links TRBV2 to TRBJ2-1; weak D call: TRBD2 (5 bases). Germline-derived CDR1 and CDR2 are SNHLY and FYNNEI. The V gene lost 5 bases and the J gene lost 5 bases, with 16 bases spanning the gap. The CDR3 contains 15 residues. The CDR3 spells CASSPALAGNNEQFF. Written as DNA, the CDR3 is TGTGCCAGCAGTCCAGCCCTGGCGGGTAACAATGAGCAGTTCTTC.

This chain connects TRBV3-1 (or the pseudogene TRBV3-2) to TRBJ2-1; D remains unclear. CDR3 length: 17 amino acids. Trimming took 1 base from V and 5 from J, leaving 18 bases between them. Germline V gene data show CDR1 as LGHDT and CDR2 as YNNKEL (reference sequence). CDR3: CASSQGRPVRGNNEQFF. CDR3 sequence (DNA): TGTGCCAGCAGCCAAGGACGGCCGGTACGTGGAAACAATGAGCAGTTCTTC.

The rearrangement uses TRBV7-2 and TRBJ2-1; 8 nucleotides match TRBD2. Germline V CDR1 and CDR2: SGHTA, FQGNSA. CDR3 size: 12 residues. V gave up 4 bases and J gave up 9 bases; unmatched junction bases: 2. CDR3 DNA sequence: TGTGCCAGCAGCTCGACTAGCGCTGAGCAGTTCTTC. Protein: CASSSTSAEQFF.

This clone was recorded a few times. The rearrangement joins TRBV2 to TRBJ2-7; weak D call: TRBD1 (7 bases). Trimming removed 7 bases at V and 4 bases at J, with 20 bases between. Germline V CDR1 and CDR2: SNHLY, FYNNEI. This CDR3 comprises 15 residues. The CDR3 DNA reads TGTGCCAGCACCCTGGAGGGGGCACCCCTATACGAGCAGTACTTC. It is translated as CASTLEGAPLYEQYF.

The chain carries TRBV9 and TRBJ2-7; D gene uncertain. The germline V gene has CDR1 SGDLS and CDR2 YYNGEE. Trimming left V 5 bases short and J 6 bases short, with 12 bases between. The CDR3 contains 12 residues. CDR3 in DNA: TGTGCCAGCAGTCGGGCTGCCGGCGAGCAGTACTTC. Translation gives CASSRAAGEQYF.

The rearrangement joins TRBV28 to TRBJ2-2, with D unclear. This CDR3 contains 14 residues. Germline V lookup: CDR1 MDHEN, CDR2 SYDVKM. The germline V and J ends were trimmed by 3 bases and 6 bases, with 11 bases remaining between them. DNA of the CDR3: TGTGCCAGCAGTTTGATTAAAGTAGCCGGGGAGCTGTTTTTT. Amino acids: CASSLIKVAGELFF.

V usage is TRBV15 and J usage is TRBJ2-2; TRBD2 might be the D (5 bases). The CDR3 is made up of 17 amino acids. Per the germline V gene, CDR1 is LNHNV and CDR2 is YYDKDF (reference sequence). Trimming took off 0 bases at V and 0 bases at J, with 11 bases between the two ends. The CDR3 region is CATSRDRGLTNTGELFF. CDR3 bases: TGTGCCACCAGCAGAGATCGAGGACTGACGAACACCGGGGAGCTGTTTTTT.

The chain uses TRBV2 and TRBJ2-1; 10 bases fit TRBD1. V dropped 2 bases and J dropped 6; count of bases not matched to a gene: 4. CDR1 SNHLY and CDR2 FYNNEI come from the germline V gene. The CDR3 is 15 amino acids. The CDR3 is CASSERDRGSNEQFF. As DNA, the CDR3 is TGTGCCAGCAGTGAAAGGGACAGGGGATCCAATGAGCAGTTCTTC.

J is TRBJ2-1 and V is TRBV7-9, with 7 bases aligning to TRBD2. The CDR3 is 14 residues long. Germline assignment: CDR1 SEHNR and CDR2 FQNEAQ (reference sequence). Trimming took 4 bases from V and 6 from J; bases not matched to a gene: 6. Here the CDR3 reads CASSSGTTFNEQFF. For the CDR3, the DNA is TGTGCCAGCAGCTCCGGGACTACCTTCAATGAGCAGTTCTTC.

The rearrangement uses TRBV4-3 and TRBJ2-2; the D gene is possibly TRBD1 (6 bases). Trimming took off 1 base at V and 0 bases at J, with 6 bases between the two ends. In germline, CDR1 is LGHNA, CDR2 YSLEER. CDR3 length: 15 amino acids. CDR3 region: CASSQGTANTGELFF. CDR3 DNA sequence: TGCGCCAGCAGCCAAGGGACAGCGAACACCGGGGAGCTGTTTTTT.

This chain joins TRBV5-8 and TRBJ2-7, with unresolved D. V was clipped by 1 base and J by 7 bases, with 3 bases between them. Germline lookup yields CDR1 SGHTS and CDR2 YDEGEE. The CDR3 spans 10 residues. This CDR3 is CASSLMEQYF. In nucleotides, the CDR3 is TGTGCCAGCAGCTTGATGGAGCAGTACTTC.